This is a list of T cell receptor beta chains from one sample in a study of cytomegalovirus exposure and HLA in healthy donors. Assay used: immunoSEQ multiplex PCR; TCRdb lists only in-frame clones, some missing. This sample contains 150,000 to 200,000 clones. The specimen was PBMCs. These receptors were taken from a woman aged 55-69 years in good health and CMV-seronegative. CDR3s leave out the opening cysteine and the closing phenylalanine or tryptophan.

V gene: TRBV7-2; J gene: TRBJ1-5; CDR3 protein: ASSLAPAGYGNQPQH
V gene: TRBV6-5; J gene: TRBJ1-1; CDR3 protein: ASIGTGRNTEAF
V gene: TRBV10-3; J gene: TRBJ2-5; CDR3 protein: AIGRLAGSQETQY
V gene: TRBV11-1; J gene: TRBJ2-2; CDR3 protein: ASSFSGTGELF
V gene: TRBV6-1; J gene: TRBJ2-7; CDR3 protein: ASSEAGGGSYEQY
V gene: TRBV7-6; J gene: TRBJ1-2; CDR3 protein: ASSPKSLFFGRGYT
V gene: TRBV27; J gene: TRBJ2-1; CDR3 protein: ASSSTQGEAATISSYNEQF
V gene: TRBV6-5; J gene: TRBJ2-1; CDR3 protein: ASSYSMEGANEQF
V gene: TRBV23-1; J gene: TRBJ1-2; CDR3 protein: ASSQWDSGTGVPYGYT
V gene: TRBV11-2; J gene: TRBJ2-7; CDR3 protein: ASTSGTELYEQY
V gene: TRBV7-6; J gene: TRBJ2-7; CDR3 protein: ASSGPGQIYEQY
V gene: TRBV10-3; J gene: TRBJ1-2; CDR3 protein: AISDQQRTVDGYT
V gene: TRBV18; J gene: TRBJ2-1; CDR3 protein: ASSRTGTPGYNEQF
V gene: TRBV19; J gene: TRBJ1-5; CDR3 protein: ASSPDRGGNQPQH
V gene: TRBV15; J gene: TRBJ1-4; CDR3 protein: ATSPAGTIKLDEKLF
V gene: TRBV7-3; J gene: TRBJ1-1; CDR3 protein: ASSLGGMNTEAF
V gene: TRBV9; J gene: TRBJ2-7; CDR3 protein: ASSENTGGISYEQY
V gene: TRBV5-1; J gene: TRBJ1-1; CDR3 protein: ASSLDRLNTEAF